This section outlines one TCR beta chain sequence together with its context. Its antigen is still unknown. This specimen comes from a study of T cells in Graves' hyperthyroidism and ophthalmopathy. Regarding the study as a whole: From stable hyperthyroidism, ophthalmopathy was separated by a 13 V-J model.

Amplification of TCR beta CDR3 regions was performed using RNA transcripts as template. HTBI primers were the set used in a first-round RT-PCR of the TCR CDR3. TCRdb reprocessed the multiplex PCR reads via MiXCR and lists one record per CDR3 protein. The data contain about 510,000 distinct CDR3 sequences, approximately 14% of them seen just once; the ten biggest clones take up more than 11%. Between the trimmed V and J ends, which lost 8 bases and 5 bases, there was a span of 20 bases. The CDR3 sequence is 15 residues long. The authors obtained PBMCs from around 10 ml of fresh peripheral blood. The chain has TRBV12-3 or TRBV12-4 and TRBJ2-3; D is perhaps TRBD2 (6 bases). This clonotype was sampled from a woman aged 40 to 50 with Graves' hyperthyroidism. Sequenced sample: blood. CDR3 amino acids: CASCPFAGSGDTQYF. In DNA form, the CDR3 reads TGTGCCAGCTGCCCCTTCGCGGGGTCCGGAGATACGCAGTATTTT.